Listed below are T cell receptor beta chains from one sample, sequenced in a study of shared clonotypes between healthy human individuals. Libraries were prepared by immunoSEQ multiplex PCR; TCRdb keeps only in-frame clonotypes and omits some of them. The sample has about 1 million clones; 75% to 80% are singletons. The specimen sequenced was memory CD4+ T cells from PBMCs. The receptors originated from a man between 18 and 29 years old in good health. Some clones in this sample may be carry-over from other donors' samples. CDR3s include the opening cysteine and the closing phenylalanine or tryptophan. D genes are given only for firm matches. Some rows mark clone size as missing; the rest say once, few, many or name a class of expanded clone.

j_call	v_call	clone_size	d_call	cdr3_nt	cdr3_aa
TRBJ2-5	TRBV28	-	TRBD1	TGTGCCAGCAACCTCAACAGGGGGGAGACCCAGTACTTC	CASNLNRGETQYF
TRBJ1-3	TRBV7-9	-	-	TGTGCCAGCAGCTTCGAAGATACCGCCATATATTTT	CASSFEDTAIYF
TRBJ1-1	TRBV18	-	TRBD1	TGTGCCAGCTCATTAACAGGGGAGGACACTGAAGCTTTCTTT	CASSLTGEDTEAFF
TRBJ2-2	TRBV5-1	-	-	TGCGCCAGCAGCTTGGGTTCCGGTAGGCTAGAGACTCGCACCGGGGAGCTGTTTTTT	CASSLGSGRLETRTGELFF
TRBJ2-3	TRBV5-6	-	-	TGTGCCAGCAGCGAACAGGGGGGAGCGGGAGTTTCCGATACGCAGTATTTT	CASSEQGGAGVSDTQYF
TRBJ1-4	TRBV27	-	TRBD1	TGTGCCAGCAATTCTAGGACAGGGATTTTAATGGAAAAACTGTTTTTT	CASNSRTGILMEKLFF
TRBJ1-2	TRBV5-4	-	-	TGTGCCAGCAGCTCGCCAGGGCGAGGTGGCTACACCTTC	CASSSPGRGGYTF
TRBJ2-2	TRBV14	-	-	TGTGCCAGCAGCCCTGGGACGCGTAAGGGGGAGCTGTTTTTT	CASSPGTRKGELFF
TRBJ2-3	TRBV2	many	TRBD2	TGTGCCAGCAGTGAAGCGCTTCTAGCGGGAGCAGTAGATACGCAGTATTTT	CASSEALLAGAVDTQYF
TRBJ2-7	TRBV27	-	TRBD2	TGTGCCAGCAGTGCCCGGACTAGCGAGTACGAGCAGTACTTC	CASSARTSEYEQYF
TRBJ1-1	TRBV5-4	-	-	TGTGCCAGCAGCTCGGCCCGGGGAGAGAACACTGAAGCTTTCTTC	CASSSARGENTEAFF
TRBJ2-2	TRBV7-2	once	-	TGTGCCAGCAGCTCCGATTACACCGGGGAGCTGTTTTTT	CASSSDYTGELFF
TRBJ2-1	TRBV5-1	-	TRBD2	TGCGCCAGCCACGTCGGGACTAGCGGGATCAATGAGCAGTTCTTC	CASHVGTSGINEQFF
TRBJ2-1	TRBV27	-	TRBD1	TGTGCCAGCAGTGCTGGCCCCGGGACAGGGTGGTTCTTC	CASSAGPGTGWFF
TRBJ2-2	TRBV6-5	-	-	TGTGCCAGCAGTTACTCGCGCCTAGTATCCGGGGAGCTGTTTTTT	CASSYSRLVSGELFF
TRBJ2-3	TRBV11-3	few	-	TGTGCCAGCAGCTTCCGGGGAGCGGGCACAGATACGCAGTATTTT	CASSFRGAGTDTQYF
TRBJ2-1	TRBV19	-	TRBD2	TGTGCCAGTAGTCCGAGACTAGCGGGAGCCATTGAGCAGTTCTTC	CASSPRLAGAIEQFF
TRBJ2-3	TRBV2	-	-	TGTGCCAGCCGTACGACAGATACGCAGTATTTT	CASRTTDTQYF
TRBJ1-1	TRBV7-9	-	-	TGTGCCAGCAGCTTAGTCTTGCTAAACACTGAAGCTTTCTTT	CASSLVLLNTEAFF
TRBJ2-4	TRBV7-6	-	-	TGTGCCAGCAGCCCCGTCTCGGGTTTCGGAATCAGGGGTCGAGTCAACATTCAGTACTTC	CASSPVSGFGIRGRVNIQYF
TRBJ1-1	TRBV19	-	-	TGTGCCAGTAGTATTCTTAGGTCCCTCGGCACTGAAGCTTTCTTT	CASSILRSLGTEAFF
TRBJ1-1	TRBV19	-	-	TGTGCCAGTAGTAGATATACAGGCTTGAACACTGAAGCTTTCTTT	CASSRYTGLNTEAFF
TRBJ2-3	TRBV5-1	-	TRBD2	TGCGCCAGCAGCCCTAGCGGGAGCAGTGCAGATACGCAGTATTTT	CASSPSGSSADTQYF
TRBJ1-2	TRBV19	-	-	TGTGCCAGTAGCGGACGGGAAGCTAACTATGGCTACACCTTC	CASSGREANYGYTF
TRBJ2-7	TRBV6-6	-	TRBD1	TGTGCCAGCAGACCGACAGGGGCATCCTACGAGCAGTACTTC	CASRPTGASYEQYF
TRBJ1-5	TRBV28	many	-	TGTGCCTGCGCCGGCTTTTCTAGCAATCAGCCCCAGCATTTT	CACAGFSSNQPQHF
TRBJ2-7	TRBV4-2	-	TRBD2	TGTGCCAGCAGCCAAGAGGGTGCAGGGAAAAGGGCTAGCGGGAGGGCCACGGTGGTGGAGCAGTACTTC	CASSQEGAGKRASGRATVVEQYF
TRBJ1-2	TRBV5-1	-	TRBD1	TGCGCCAGCAGCCCCGACAGGGAATATGGCTACACCTTC	CASSPDREYGYTF
TRBJ1-2	TRBV30	-	-	TGTGCCTGGAGTAAGGGGGTAGGCTATGGCTACACCTTC	CAWSKGVGYGYTF
TRBJ2-5	TRBV7-9	few	TRBD2	TGTGCCAGCAGCCCCGGGACTAGCGGGAGGGCCTTCGAGACCCAGTACTTC	CASSPGTSGRAFETQYF
TRBJ2-7	TRBV9	-	-	TGTGCCAGCAGCGCCGTCCCCACCAACGCCCGATACGAGCAGTACTTC	CASSAVPTNARYEQYF
TRBJ2-3	TRBV6-1	-	TRBD2	TGTGCCAGCACCCTCAGCGGGAGTACAGATACGCAGTATTTT	CASTLSGSTDTQYF
TRBJ2-1	TRBV7-9	once	TRBD2	TGTGCCAGCCGACTAGCGGGGTACAATGAGCAGTTCTTC	CASRLAGYNEQFF
TRBJ1-4	TRBV5-6	-	TRBD1	TGTGCCAGCAGCTTGGCGGGACAGGGGATGGCGGAACTGTTTTTT	CASSLAGQGMAELFF
TRBJ2-7	TRBV7-2	-	-	TGTGCCAGCAGCTTAGACAGTGCCCTCTTAAATGTCGAGCAGTACTTC	CASSLDSALLNVEQYF
TRBJ2-4	TRBV19	-	-	TGTGCCAGTAGTCCCCCTGGGGGCCTAGCCAAAAACATTCAGTACTTC	CASSPPGGLAKNIQYF
TRBJ2-2	TRBV4-2	-	TRBD1	TGTGCCAGCAGCCAAGATGGAGGAGGACAGGGGAACACCGGGGAGCTGTTTTTT	CASSQDGGGQGNTGELFF
TRBJ2-5	TRBV29-1	-	TRBD1	TGCAGCGTGACAGGGGAAGAGACCCAGTACTTC	CSVTGEETQYF
TRBJ2-3	TRBV6-5	-	-	TGTGCCAGCAGTGGTGGAATAAGCACAGATACGCAGTATTTT	CASSGGISTDTQYF
TRBJ2-1	TRBV9	-	-	TGTGCCAGCAGCCTGCTCTCTAGCACTTACAATGAGCAGTTCTTC	CASSLLSSTYNEQFF
TRBJ2-3	TRBV28	-	-	TGTGCCAGCAGACGAACAGATACGCAGTATTTT	CASRRTDTQYF
TRBJ1-3	TRBV28	few	-	TGTGCCAGCAGTTTACCCCTCGGCGGTAGCTCTGGAAACACCATATATTTT	CASSLPLGGSSGNTIYF
TRBJ1-2	TRBV28	-	TRBD1	TGTGCCAGCACGACGGGGGACAGGAACTATGGCTACACCTTC	CASTTGDRNYGYTF
TRBJ2-3	TRBV19	-	-	TGTGCCAGTAGTCCTGGGCGGTCCGGCACAGATACGCAGTATTTT	CASSPGRSGTDTQYF
TRBJ1-1	TRBV28	-	-	TGTGCCAGCGGCTCGAGGGGAACGACGAACACTGAAGCTTTCTTT	CASGSRGTTNTEAFF
TRBJ1-1	TRBV28	-	-	TGTGCCAGCAGTTTCTACGCACTGAACACTGAAGCTTTCTTT	CASSFYALNTEAFF
TRBJ2-2	TRBV29-1	once	-	TGCAGCGTTGAAGGGGCCGGGGAGCTGTTTTTT	CSVEGAGELFF
TRBJ1-1	TRBV2	few	-	TGTGCCAGCAATGGCCCGAACCCTGAAGCTTTCTTT	CASNGPNPEAFF
TRBJ2-7	TRBV14	few	-	TGTGCCAGCAGCCAAGGGGAGACATGGATCACCGGGATGGGCGAGCAGTACTTC	CASSQGETWITGMGEQYF
TRBJ2-2	TRBV10-3	-	TRBD2	TGTGCCATCAGTGAAAGGAGCGGGAGCCACACCGGGGAGCTGTTTTTT	CAISERSGSHTGELFF
TRBJ1-2	TRBV9	-	TRBD1	TGTGCCAGCAGCGGGGCGACAGGGGCGTATGGCTACACCTTC	CASSGATGAYGYTF